These 26 T cell receptor beta chains were all obtained from the same sample, sequenced in a study of T cells after somatic rescue of genetic block. Here immunoSEQ multiplex PCR was the method, and the copy in TCRdb shows in-frame clones only, minus some. The sample lists approximately 71,000 clones; about nine tenths were seen once. Specimen: peripheral blood mononuclear cells (PBMCs). These receptors originate from a man in his forties.

The chain couples TRBV7-2 to TRBJ1-2; maybe TRBD1 (5 bases). The germline V gene encodes CDR1 SGHTA and CDR2 FQGNSA. V lost 4 bases, J lost 1 base, and 13 bases lay in between. This CDR3 spans 15 amino acids. The CDR3 protein is CASSYPDRSNYGYTF. CDR3 coding DNA: TGTGCCAGCAGCTACCCCGACAGAAGTAACTATGGCTACACCTTC.

The chain recombines TRBV9 with TRBJ2-1; D unclear. Germline V lookup: CDR1 SGDLS, CDR2 YYNGEE. Deletions cut 3 bases from V and 0 bases from J, with 19 bases between. This CDR3 spans 18 amino acids. The CDR3 region has the DNA TGTGCCAGCAGCGCCCAACGCGGACGATCCAGCTCCTACAATGAGCAGTTCTTC. Amino acids: CASSAQRGRSSSYNEQFF. The entire variable domain, with the rest obtained from reference TRBV9 and TRBJ2-1, is as follows: DSGVTQTPKHLITATGQRVTLRCSPRSGDLSVYWYQQSLDQGLQFLIQYYNGEERAKGNILERFSAQQFPDLHSELNLSSLELGDSALYFCASSAQRGRSSSYNEQFFGPGTRLTVL.

A note on this clone: One junction end disagrees with the germline gene, perhaps due to a read error. The chain links TRBV20-1 to TRBJ1-4, with no clear D. This CDR3 comprises 10 residues. The V gene's germline CDR1 is DFQATT and CDR2 SNEGSKA (reference sequence). The CDR3: CSAREEKLFF. In nucleotides, the CDR3 is TGCAGTGCGAGAGAGGAAAAACTGTTTTTT.

The CDR3 loop is CASSTGTAGDYGYTF. The CDR3 DNA reads as TGTGCCAGCAGTACCGGGACCGCAGGGGACTATGGCTACACCTTC. This rearrangement joins TRBV28 to TRBJ1-2; D is possibly TRBD1 (6 bases). Per the germline V gene, CDR1 is MDHEN and CDR2 is SYDVKM. V lost 5 bases to trimming and J lost 3 bases, with 16 bases between them. This CDR3 has 15 amino acids.

J is TRBJ2-5 and V is TRBV4-1, with D perhaps assigned TRBD1 or TRBD2 (6 bases each). Germline CDR1 reads MGHRA; CDR2 reads YSYEKL. Between the trimmed V and J ends, which lost 2 bases and 5 bases, there was a span of 15 bases. The CDR3 length is 15 residues. The CDR3 reads CASSQMWGAGETQYF. CDR3 nucleotides: TGCGCCAGCAGCCAAATGTGGGGGGCCGGGGAGACCCAGTACTTC.

This clone has only one observation. This chain uses TRBV7-9 with TRBJ1-6; 8 nucleotides agree with TRBD1. Germline V gives CDR1 SEHNR, CDR2 FQNEAQ (reference sequence). Trimming at V came to 5 bases and at J to 10 bases, leaving 10 bases not matched to a gene. This CDR3 is 15 amino acids long. This chain's CDR3 is CASSTPGQVWSPLHF. The CDR3 nucleotides read TGTGCCAGCAGCACACCGGGACAGGTTTGGTCACCCCTCCACTTT.

The rearrangement uses TRBV19 and TRBJ2-5; 7 nucleotides match TRBD1. The CDR3 runs to 15 residues. Per germline, CDR1 LNHDA and CDR2 SQIVND (reference sequence). Trimming cost V 6 bases and J 1 base; bases outside gene matches: 8. The CDR3 DNA is TGTGCCAGTAGAGGATTGGGGACAGTCCAAGAGACCCAGTACTTC. This encodes CASRGLGTVQETQYF.

The chain employs TRBV14 and TRBJ2-7; 14 bases match TRBD2. CDR1 is SGHDN and CDR2 is FVKESK in the germline V gene. The trim removed 4 bases at V and 6 bases at J, leaving 8 bases unmatched. The CDR3 consists of 16 residues. The CDR3 region is CASSRGLAGVRGEQYF. The CDR3 nucleotides are TGTGCCAGCAGCCGGGGACTAGCGGGAGTTCGGGGCGAGCAGTACTTC.

This clone was seen only once. This rearrangement joins TRBV6-6 to TRBJ2-7; possible D gene TRBD2, 5 bases. Trimming left V 6 bases short and J 1 base short, with 13 bases between. The CDR3 length is 14 residues. CDR1 is MNHNY and CDR2 is SVGAGI in the germline V gene (reference sequence). CDR3 sequence (DNA): TGTGCCAGCAGAGTCGCAGGAGGATCCTACGAGCAGTACTTC. This translates into CASRVAGGSYEQYF.

CDR3 protein: CATGQGSEQYF. As DNA, the CDR3 is TGTGCCACTGGACAGGGTAGCGAGCAGTACTTC. The chain links TRBV27 to TRBJ2-7; the match to TRBD1 covers 8 bases. This CDR3 spans 11 amino acids. Germline CDR1 is MNHEY and CDR2 is SMNVEV (reference sequence). V lost 10 bases, J lost 6 bases, and 5 bases stayed unmatched.

V is TRBV7-9 and J is TRBJ2-1, with D tentatively TRBD2 (5 bases). Germline CDR1 is SEHNR and CDR2 is FQNEAQ (reference sequence). V lost 2 bases, J lost 4 bases, and 12 bases lay in between. The CDR3 spans 15 residues. CDR3 sequence reads: CASSLLSGSYNEQFF. The CDR3 DNA reads as TGTGCCAGCAGCTTACTAAGCGGAAGTTACAATGAGCAGTTCTTC.

The gene calls are TRBV14 and TRBJ2-7, with D possibly matching TRBD2 (6 bases). CDR1 is SGHDN and CDR2 is FVKESK in the germline V gene. Trimming took 1 base from V and 3 from J, leaving 7 bases between them. This CDR3 comprises 13 residues. For the CDR3, the DNA is TGTGCCAGCAGCCAAGTGGGGGGCTACGAGCAGTACTTC. Translated: CASSQVGGYEQYF.

The rearrangement links TRBV4-3 to TRBJ2-5, with a tentative D call TRBD2 (6 bases). The better agreement between TRBJ2-7 and the DNA end casts doubt on the J call. This CDR3 has 15 residues. Germline V CDR1 and CDR2: LGHNA, YSLEER. CDR3 sequence reads: CASSQVVSGTYEQYF. CDR3 in DNA: TGCGCCAGCAGCCAAGTGGTTAGCGGAACCTACGAGCAGTACTTC.

This chain uses TRBV7-6 with TRBJ2-1; a weak D match, TRBD2 (6 bases). CDR3 length: 11 amino acids. Germline V CDR1 and CDR2: SGHVS, FNYEAQ. V lost 5 bases and J 9 bases, leaving 8 bases between the germline ends. The CDR3 DNA follows: TGTGCCAGCAGCATTAGCGGTGAGCAGTTCTTC. This codes for CASSISGEQFF.

The chain joins TRBV19 to TRBJ2-3, with 10 bases fitting TRBD2. The junction had 2 bases not matched to a gene; V was cut back by 7 bases and J by 1 base. The CDR3 contains 14 residues. Germline V lookup: CDR1 LNHDA, CDR2 SQIVND (reference sequence). DNA of the CDR3: TGTGCCAGTACCGGGACTAGCGGCACAGATACGCAGTATTTT. The encoded protein is CASTGTSGTDTQYF.

The J gene is TRBJ2-3, the V gene TRBV10-2; 8 bases align to TRBD2. Looked up from germline, CDR1 is WSHSY and CDR2 is SAAADI. This CDR3 has 17 amino acids. Germline trimming cut 8 bases from V and 0 bases from J; bases unmatched to any gene: 13. The CDR3 reads CASERTSSTGSTDTQYF. The CDR3, as DNA: TGCGCCAGCGAACGGACTAGCTCCACTGGTAGCACAGATACGCAGTATTTT.

V gene TRBV25-1 combines with J gene TRBJ2-5, with 7 bases that match TRBD2. From germline, CDR1 is MGHDK and CDR2 SYGVNS. CDR3 length equals 15 residues. Germline trimming cut 2 bases from V and 5 bases from J; bases unmatched to any gene: 8. The CDR3 bases are TGTGCCAGCAGTGAAGGCTTGCAGGGAGGGGAGACCCAGTACTTC. Translation: CASSEGLQGGETQYF.

The chain employs TRBV11-2 and TRBJ2-2, with TRBD1 identical over 7 bases. The CDR3 runs to 15 residues. Germline loops: CDR1 SGHAT, CDR2 FQNNGV. Trimming cost V 2 bases and J 4 bases; bases outside gene matches: 4. The CDR3 coding sequence is TGTGCCAGCAGCTTATCGACAGGGTTCACCGGGGAGCTGTTTTTT. This encodes CASSLSTGFTGELFF.

This sequence joins TRBV5-4 and TRBJ1-1; the D is unclear. The V and J ends lost 4 bases and 4 bases respectively, with 8 bases between them. Per germline, CDR1 SGHNT and CDR2 YYREEE (reference sequence). CDR3 length: 12 residues. CDR3 region: CASSPSGTEAFF. The CDR3 DNA reads as TGTGCCAGCAGCCCCTCGGGCACTGAAGCTTTCTTT.

The genes are TRBV6-5 and TRBJ1-2; no firm D call. Germline V gene lookup returns CDR1 MNHEY and CDR2 SVGAGI. The CDR3 contains 11 residues. The V end was cut by 4 bases, the J end by 4 bases, with 4 bases between. In DNA, the CDR3 is TGTGCCAGCAGTTCTACCTATGGCTACACCTTC. This codes for CASSSTYGYTF.

The chain recombines TRBV5-4 with TRBJ1-2, with D hard to call. With 4 bases removed from V and 2 bases from J, the gap between germline ends came to 9 bases. Germline V gives CDR1 SGHNT, CDR2 YYREEE (reference sequence). This CDR3 spans 13 amino acids. The CDR3 sequence is CASSKDGNYGYTF. The CDR3, as DNA: TGTGCCAGCAGCAAGGACGGAAACTATGGCTACACCTTC.

J is TRBJ2-7 and V is TRBV27, with a possible D match to TRBD2 (5 bases). Germline V lookup: CDR1 MNHEY, CDR2 SMNVEV (reference sequence). V was shortened by 1 base and J by 6 bases, with 13 bases between the two germline ends. The CDR3 has 14 amino acids. In DNA form, the CDR3 reads TGTGCCAGCAGTTTATTTCGGGGAATAGTCGAGCAGTACTTC. Its protein product is CASSLFRGIVEQYF.

The rearrangement uses TRBV4-1 and TRBJ2-3, with D perhaps TRBD2 (5 bases). This CDR3 region has 15 residues. CDR1 MGHRA and CDR2 YSYEKL come from the germline V gene. V lost 0 bases, J lost 3 bases, and 10 bases lay in between. The CDR3 sequence is CASSQDQEATDTQYF. The CDR3 bases are TGCGCCAGCAGCCAAGATCAGGAGGCGACAGATACGCAGTATTTT.

Here the CDR3 DNA reads TGTGCCAGCAGCTTATTGGCTGCTGGGGCCAACGTCCTGACTTTC. It specifies CASSLLAAGANVLTF. The chain carries TRBV7-2 and TRBJ2-6; D unresolved. This CDR3 spans 15 amino acids. Germline CDR1 SGHTA, CDR2 FQGNSA. Trimming shortened V by 2 bases and J by 2 bases, and 7 bases separated the two germline ends. Based on the CDR3 plus reference TRBV7-2 and TRBJ2-6, the full variable domain is GAGVSQSPSNKVTEKGKDVELRCDPISGHTALYWYRQSLGQGLEFLIYFQGNSAPDKSGLPSDRFSAERTGGSVSTLTIQRTQQEDSAVYLCASSLLAAGANVLTFGAGSRLTVL.

The chain joins TRBV27 to TRBJ1-5; D is perhaps TRBD1 (5 bases). CDR1 MNHEY and CDR2 SMNVEV come from the germline V gene (reference sequence). This CDR3 contains 12 residues. Trimming pared 4 bases from V and 9 bases from J, leaving 10 bases between. CDR3 sequence: CASSSPGLPQHF. The CDR3 coding sequence is TGTGCCAGCAGTTCCCCAGGGCTGCCCCAGCATTTT.

This rearrangement joins TRBV4-1 to TRBJ2-1, with TRBD1 matching 7 bases. The V and J ends lost 2 bases and 4 bases, in that order; junction bases with no gene match: 5. CDR1 is MGHRA and CDR2 is YSYEKL in the germline V gene. This CDR3 spans 15 amino acids. The CDR3 loop is CASSQSTGWYNEQFF. The CDR3 DNA sequence: TGCGCCAGCAGCCAATCGACAGGGTGGTACAATGAGCAGTTCTTC.